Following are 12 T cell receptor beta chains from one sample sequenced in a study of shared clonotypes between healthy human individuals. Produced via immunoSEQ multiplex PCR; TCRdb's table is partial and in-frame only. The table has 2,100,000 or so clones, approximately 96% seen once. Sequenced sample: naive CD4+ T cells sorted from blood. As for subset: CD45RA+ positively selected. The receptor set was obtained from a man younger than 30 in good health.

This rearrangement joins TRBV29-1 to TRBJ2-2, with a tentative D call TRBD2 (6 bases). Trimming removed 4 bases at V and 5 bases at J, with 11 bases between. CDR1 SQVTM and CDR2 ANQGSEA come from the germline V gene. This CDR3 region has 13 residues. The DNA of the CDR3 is TGCAGCGTTGCCGAGGCGGGGACCGGGGAGCTGTTTTTT. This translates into CSVAEAGTGELFF.

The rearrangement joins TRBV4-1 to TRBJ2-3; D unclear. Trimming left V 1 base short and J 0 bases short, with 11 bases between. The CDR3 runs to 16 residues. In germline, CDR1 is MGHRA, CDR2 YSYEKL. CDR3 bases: TGCGCCAGCAGCCAAGGACTGGGCAGGAGCACAGATACGCAGTATTTT. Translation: CASSQGLGRSTDTQYF.

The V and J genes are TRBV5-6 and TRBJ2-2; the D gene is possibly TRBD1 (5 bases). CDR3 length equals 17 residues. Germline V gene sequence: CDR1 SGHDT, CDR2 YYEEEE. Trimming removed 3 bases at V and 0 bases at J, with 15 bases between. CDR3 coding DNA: TGTGCCAGCAGCTCCGACCCTAGACAGACGAACACCGGGGAGCTGTTTTTT. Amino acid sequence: CASSSDPRQTNTGELFF.

For the CDR3, the DNA is TGTGCCAGCAGGGAGATCTACGAGCAGTACTTC. This gives the protein CASREIYEQYF. The chain has TRBV2 and TRBJ2-7; D is ambiguous. Germline-derived CDR1 and CDR2 are SNHLY and FYNNEI. The CDR3 covers 11 residues. Trimming removed 6 bases from V and 3 bases from J, with 6 bases in between.

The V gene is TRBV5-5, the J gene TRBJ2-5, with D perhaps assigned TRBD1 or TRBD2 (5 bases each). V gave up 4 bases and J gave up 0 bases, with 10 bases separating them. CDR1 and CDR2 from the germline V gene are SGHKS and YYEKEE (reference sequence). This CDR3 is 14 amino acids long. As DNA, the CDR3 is TGTGCCAGCAGCCGGGGACCGAACCAAGAGACCCAGTACTTC. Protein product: CASSRGPNQETQYF.

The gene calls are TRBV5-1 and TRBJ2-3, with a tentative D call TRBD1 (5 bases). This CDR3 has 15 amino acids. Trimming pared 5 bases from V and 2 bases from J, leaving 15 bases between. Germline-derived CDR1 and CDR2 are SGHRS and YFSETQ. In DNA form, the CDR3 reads TGCGCCAGCAGACTACAGGACGGACCCACAGATACGCAGTATTTT. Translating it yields CASRLQDGPTDTQYF.

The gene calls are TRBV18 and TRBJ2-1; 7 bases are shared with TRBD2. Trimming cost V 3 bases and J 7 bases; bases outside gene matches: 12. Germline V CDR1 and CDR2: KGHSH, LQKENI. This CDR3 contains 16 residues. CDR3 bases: TGTGCCAGCTCACCTCCACTAGCGCCCAAGGGGAATGAGCAGTTCTTC. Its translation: CASSPPLAPKGNEQFF.

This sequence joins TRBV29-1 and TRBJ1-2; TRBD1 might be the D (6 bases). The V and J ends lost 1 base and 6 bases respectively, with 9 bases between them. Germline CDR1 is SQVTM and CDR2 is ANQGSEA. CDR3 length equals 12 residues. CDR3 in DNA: TGCAGCGTTGAAGGGGGGGCTCATGGCTACACCTTC. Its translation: CSVEGGAHGYTF.

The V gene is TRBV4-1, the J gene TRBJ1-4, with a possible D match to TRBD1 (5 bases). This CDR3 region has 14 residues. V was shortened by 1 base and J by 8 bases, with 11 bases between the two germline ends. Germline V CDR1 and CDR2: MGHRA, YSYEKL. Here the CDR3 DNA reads TGCGCCAGCAGCCAAGTGCTGGGGCTGGAAAAACTGTTTTTT. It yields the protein CASSQVLGLEKLFF.

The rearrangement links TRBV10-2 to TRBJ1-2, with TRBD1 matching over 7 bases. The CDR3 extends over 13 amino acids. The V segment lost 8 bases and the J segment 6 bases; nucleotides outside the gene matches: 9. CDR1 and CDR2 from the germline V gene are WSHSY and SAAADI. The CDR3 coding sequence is TGCGCCAGCGGACGACAGGGATCGAATGGCTACACCTTC. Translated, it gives CASGRQGSNGYTF.

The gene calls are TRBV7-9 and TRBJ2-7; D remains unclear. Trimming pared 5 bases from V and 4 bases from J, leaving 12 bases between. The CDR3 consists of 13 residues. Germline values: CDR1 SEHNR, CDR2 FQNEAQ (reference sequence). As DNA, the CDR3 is TGTGCCAGCAGCCGATCCGATAGTTACGAGCAGTACTTC. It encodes CASSRSDSYEQYF.

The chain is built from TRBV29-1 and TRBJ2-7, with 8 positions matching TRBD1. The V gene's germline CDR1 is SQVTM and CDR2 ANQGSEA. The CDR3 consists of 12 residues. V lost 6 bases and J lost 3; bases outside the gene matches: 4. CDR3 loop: CSVGGQGYEQYF. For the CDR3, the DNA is TGCAGCGTCGGAGGACAGGGCTACGAGCAGTACTTC.